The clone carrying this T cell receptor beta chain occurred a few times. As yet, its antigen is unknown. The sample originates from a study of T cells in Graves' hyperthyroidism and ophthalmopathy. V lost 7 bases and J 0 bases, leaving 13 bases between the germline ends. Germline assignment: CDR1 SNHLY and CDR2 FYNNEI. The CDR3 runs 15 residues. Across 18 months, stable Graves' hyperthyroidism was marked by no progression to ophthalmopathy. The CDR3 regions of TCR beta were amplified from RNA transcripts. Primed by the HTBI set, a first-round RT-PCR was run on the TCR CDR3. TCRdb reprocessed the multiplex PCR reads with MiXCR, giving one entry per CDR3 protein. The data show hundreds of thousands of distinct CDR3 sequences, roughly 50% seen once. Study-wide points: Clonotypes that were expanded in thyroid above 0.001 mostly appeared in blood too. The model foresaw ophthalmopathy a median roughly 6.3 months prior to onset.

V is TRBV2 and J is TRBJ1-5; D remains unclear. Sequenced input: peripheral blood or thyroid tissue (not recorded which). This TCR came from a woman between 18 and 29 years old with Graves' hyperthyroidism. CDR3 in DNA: TGTGCCAGCACCGAGTCAGTAGATAGCAATCAGCCCCAGCATTTT. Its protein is CASTESVDSNQPQHF.